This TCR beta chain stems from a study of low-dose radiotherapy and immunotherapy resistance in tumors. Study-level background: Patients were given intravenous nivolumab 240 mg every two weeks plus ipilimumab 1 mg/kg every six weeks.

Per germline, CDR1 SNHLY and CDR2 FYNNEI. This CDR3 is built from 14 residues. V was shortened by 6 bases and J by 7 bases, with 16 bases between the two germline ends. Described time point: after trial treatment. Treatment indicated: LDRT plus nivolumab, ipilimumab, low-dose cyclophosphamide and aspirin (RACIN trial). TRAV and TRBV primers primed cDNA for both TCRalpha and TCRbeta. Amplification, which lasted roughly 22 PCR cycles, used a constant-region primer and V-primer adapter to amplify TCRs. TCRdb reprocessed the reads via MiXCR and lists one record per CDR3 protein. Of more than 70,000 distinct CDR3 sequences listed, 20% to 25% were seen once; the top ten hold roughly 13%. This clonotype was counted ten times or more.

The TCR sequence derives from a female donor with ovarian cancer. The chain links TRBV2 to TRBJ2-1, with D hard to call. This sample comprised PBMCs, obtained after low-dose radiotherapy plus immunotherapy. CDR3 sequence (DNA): TGTGCCAGCAGCCGAGGTCGAGCTGGAAATGAGCAGTTCTTC. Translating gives CASSRGRAGNEQFF.